The 16 T cell receptor beta chains reported below all come from one sample, sequenced in a study of long-term antiretroviral therapy in people with HIV (dated by TCRdb to 2021 to 2024). Sequencing of the TRB variable region was done with the immunoSEQ hsTCRB v3.0 assay at survey level resolution. TCRdb's version of the immuneACCESS table is confined to in-frame rearrangements and falls short of the full clone set. An unresolved V gene accounts for under half of the shortfall where checked; the remainder is of unknown origin. This sample comprises more than 45,000 clones, about 81% of them detected only once. The top ten constitute around 3% of the sample. The sequences come from unsorted PBMCs, collected 0.8 years after starting antiretroviral therapy. These receptors originate from a woman aged 18-29 years with HIV.

A word on this clone: This CDR3 is also generated by other DNA sequences in the sample. This chain links TRBV7-9 with TRBJ2-7; TRBD2 is a possible D gene (7 bases). The V and J ends lost 1 base and 4 bases respectively, with 11 bases between them. CDR3 length: 14 amino acids. Per germline, CDR1 SEHNR and CDR2 FQNEAQ (reference sequence). Written as DNA, the CDR3 is TGTGCCAGCAGCTTAGAGGGGGGGCCTTACGAGCAGTACTTC. Translated: CASSLEGGPYEQYF.

The rearrangement links TRBV27 to TRBJ2-6; tentatively, D is TRBD1 (6 bases). The germline V gene has CDR1 MNHEY and CDR2 SMNVEV (reference sequence). The CDR3 spans 16 residues. V was cut by 6 bases and J by 0 bases, with 12 bases left in between. This CDR3 is CASSTTGTSGANVLTF. The CDR3 DNA sequence: TGTGCCAGCAGCACGACAGGAACCTCTGGGGCCAACGTCCTGACTTTC.

The chain couples TRBV2 to TRBJ2-7; a weak D match, TRBD1 (6 bases). The CDR3 covers 12 residues. V was pared by 11 bases and J by 5 bases, with 16 bases between. The V gene's germline CDR1 is SNHLY and CDR2 FYNNEI. CDR3 loop: CALVQGTDEQYF. The CDR3 coding sequence is TGTGCCCTCGTACAGGGCACGGACGAGCAGTACTTC.

The CDR3 region has the DNA TGTGCCAGCAGTGAAGATCGTGGCGGGCTAGGAAGGCTGCCCCAGCATTTT. Encoded protein: CASSEDRGGLGRLPQHF. V is TRBV6-1 and J is TRBJ1-5; D call uncertain. This CDR3 has 17 residues. Trimming stripped 1 base from V and 9 bases from J, with 22 bases between. Germline V gene lookup returns CDR1 MNHNS and CDR2 SASEGT.

In this sample, this clone turned up a few times. This chain uses TRBV7-3 with TRBJ2-1; 10 bases are shared with TRBD2. Germline V gene lookup returns CDR1 SGHTA and CDR2 FQGTGA. The CDR3 spans 14 residues. The V and J ends lost 6 bases and 7 bases, in that order; junction bases with no gene match: 6. The CDR3 sequence: CASSFGLAENEQFF. The CDR3 nucleotides are TGTGCCAGCAGTTTCGGACTAGCGGAGAATGAGCAGTTCTTC.

J is TRBJ2-5 and V is TRBV7-2; possible D gene TRBD1, 5 bases. CDR3 size: 13 residues. Germline-derived CDR1 and CDR2 are SGHTA and FQGNSA. The V end was cut by 3 bases, the J end by 5 bases, with 10 bases between. The DNA of the CDR3 is TGTGCCAGCAGCTTGACAGACCCGGAGACCCAGTACTTC. Its protein product is CASSLTDPETQYF.

The rearrangement links TRBV19 to TRBJ2-3, with D perhaps TRBD2 (5 bases). The V gene lost 7 bases and the J gene lost 0 bases, with 11 bases spanning the gap. The CDR3 totals 14 residues. Germline V gene lookup returns CDR1 LNHDA and CDR2 SQIVND (reference sequence). For the CDR3, the DNA is TGTGCCAGTAAATTGAGCGGAAGCACAGATACGCAGTATTTT. Protein sequence: CASKLSGSTDTQYF. Using reference TRBV19 and TRBJ2-3 for the parts outside the CDR3, the full variable domain is DGGITQSPKYLFRKEGQNVTLSCEQNLNHDAMYWYRQDPGQGLRLIYYSQIVNDFQKGDIAEGYSVSREKKESFPLTVTSAQKNPTAFYLCASKLSGSTDTQYFGPGTRLTVL.

The J gene is TRBJ1-2, the V gene TRBV4-3; TRBD1 might be the D (6 bases). The CDR3 has 16 residues. Germline CDR1 is LGHNA and CDR2 is YSLEER. V was trimmed by 5 bases and J by 1 base, leaving 17 bases between them. CDR3 in DNA: TGCGCCAGCAGCGCCCAACCCGGGGGCTTTAACTATGGCTACACCTTC. Translated: CASSAQPGGFNYGYTF.

The count of this clone is one. This chain joins TRBV11-1 and TRBJ2-1; D remains unclear. This CDR3 is 13 amino acids long. Germline loops: CDR1 SGHAT, CDR2 FQDESV (reference sequence). The V end lost 3 bases, the J end lost 12 bases, and 15 bases lay between the germline ends. CDR3 sequence: CASSLTPYTGQFF. The CDR3 nucleotides are TGTGCCAGCAGCTTGACCCCATATACCGGGCAGTTCTTC.

This chain connects TRBV27 to TRBJ2-1; 11 nucleotides agree with TRBD2. This CDR3 contains 17 residues. The J segment lost 5 bases and the V segment lost 1 base, leaving 7 bases of the junction unmatched. Germline-derived CDR1 and CDR2 are MNHEY and SMNVEV (reference sequence). The CDR3 region is CASSLFLLAGGNNEQFF. The CDR3 nucleotides are TGTGCCAGCAGTTTATTTCTCCTAGCGGGAGGAAACAATGAGCAGTTCTTC.

The rearrangement joins TRBV28 to TRBJ2-3; D is undetermined. The CDR3 totals 13 residues. Trimming removed 2 bases from V and 0 bases from J, with 3 bases in between. Germline V CDR1 and CDR2: MDHEN, SYDVKM. The CDR3: CASSLRSTDTQYF. The CDR3, as DNA: TGTGCCAGCAGTTTAAGAAGCACAGATACGCAGTATTTT.

The gene calls are TRBV27 and TRBJ2-7; D might be TRBD1 or TRBD2, each matching 5 bases. Germline V gene sequence: CDR1 MNHEY, CDR2 SMNVEV (reference sequence). CDR3 length equals 15 residues. Trimming shortened V by 3 bases and J by 3 bases, and 15 bases separated the two germline ends. This CDR3 is CASSFLSGPLYEQYF. CDR3 DNA sequence: TGTGCCAGCAGTTTTCTATCGGGACCTCTCTACGAGCAGTACTTC.

The chain has TRBV7-3 and TRBJ2-7; 8 bases map to TRBD1. Germline V gives CDR1 SGHTA, CDR2 FQGTGA. V shed 5 bases and J 6 bases; nucleotides not matched to a gene: 12. The CDR3 contains 15 residues. This CDR3 reads CASSPSDYRGSEQYF. The CDR3 DNA sequence: TGTGCCAGCAGCCCCAGTGATTACAGGGGGTCCGAGCAGTACTTC. Supplemented by reference TRBV7-3 and TRBJ2-7, the full variable domain reads GAGVSQTPSNKVTEKGKYVELRCDPISGHTALYWYRQSLGQGPEFLIYFQGTGAADDSGLPNDRFFAVRPEGSVSTLKIQRTERGDSAVYLCASSPSDYRGSEQYFGPGTRLTVT.

This rearrangement joins TRBV27 to TRBJ1-2; D call uncertain. The CDR3 runs to 12 residues. Trimming removed 5 bases at V and 4 bases at J, with 8 bases between. CDR1 and CDR2 from the germline V gene are MNHEY and SMNVEV (reference sequence). CDR3 amino acids: CASSPLGYGYTF. The CDR3 bases are TGTGCCAGCAGTCCCCTCGGCTATGGCTACACCTTC.

The rearrangement uses TRBV28 and TRBJ2-1, with D unresolved. Trimming took off 2 bases at V and 2 bases at J, with 1 base between the two ends. CDR3 length: 12 residues. Germline values: CDR1 MDHEN, CDR2 SYDVKM. CDR3 amino acids: CASSLAYNEQFF. Here the CDR3 DNA reads TGTGCCAGCAGTTTAGCCTACAATGAGCAGTTCTTC. The full variable domain, with the rest looked up from reference TRBV28 and TRBJ2-1, is DVKVTQSSRYLVKRTGEKVFLECVQDMDHENMFWYRQDPGLGLRLIYFSYDVKMKEKGDIPEGYSVSREKKERFSLILESASTNQTSMYLCASSLAYNEQFFGPGTRLTVL.

V usage is TRBV19 and J usage is TRBJ2-1; no clear D. Germline CDR1 and CDR2: LNHDA and SQIVND (reference sequence). V lost 3 bases, J lost 8 bases, and 8 bases lay in between. The CDR3 contains 12 residues. As DNA, the CDR3 is TGTGCCAGTAGTATTAAGGGTTATGAGCAGTTCTTC. This encodes CASSIKGYEQFF.